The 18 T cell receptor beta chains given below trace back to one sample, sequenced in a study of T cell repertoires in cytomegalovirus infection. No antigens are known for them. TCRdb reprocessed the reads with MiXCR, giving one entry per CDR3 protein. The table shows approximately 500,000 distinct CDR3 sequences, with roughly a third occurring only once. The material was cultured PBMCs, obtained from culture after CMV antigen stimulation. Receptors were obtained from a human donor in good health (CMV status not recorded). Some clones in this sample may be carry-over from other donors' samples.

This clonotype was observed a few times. The CDR3 here is CAIGRLAGEYEQYF. The CDR3 coding sequence is TGTGCCATCGGGCGACTAGCGGGAGAATACGAGCAGTACTTC. V usage is TRBV10-3 and J usage is TRBJ2-7, with 12 bases that match TRBD2. Germline V gene lookup returns CDR1 ENHRY and CDR2 SYGVKD. The trim removed 8 bases at V and 4 bases at J, leaving 6 bases unmatched. The length of the CDR3 is 14 residues.

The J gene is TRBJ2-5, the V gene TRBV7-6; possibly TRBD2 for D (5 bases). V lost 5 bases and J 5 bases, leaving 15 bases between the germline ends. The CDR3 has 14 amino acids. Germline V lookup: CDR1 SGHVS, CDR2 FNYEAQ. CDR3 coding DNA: TGTGCCAGCAGCGAGGGCCTCATAAGGGAGACCCAGTACTTC. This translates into CASSEGLIRETQYF.

In DNA form, the CDR3 reads TGTGCCAGCAGCCCCCTGGGACAGGGGGGCAATGAGCAGTTCTTC. Translated: CASSPLGQGGNEQFF. V is TRBV6-2 or TRBV6-3 and J is TRBJ2-1; 11 bases line up with TRBD1. CDR3 length: 15 amino acids. Germline values: CDR1 MNHEY, CDR2 SVGEGT. J lost 6 bases, V lost 6 bases, and 7 bases had no gene match.

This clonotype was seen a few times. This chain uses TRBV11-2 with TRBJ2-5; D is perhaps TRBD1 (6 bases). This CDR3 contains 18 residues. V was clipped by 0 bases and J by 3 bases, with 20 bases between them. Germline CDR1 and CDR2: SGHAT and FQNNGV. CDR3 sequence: CASSLDRGAHDNKETQYF. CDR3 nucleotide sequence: TGTGCCAGCAGCTTAGACAGGGGCGCTCACGACAACAAAGAGACCCAGTACTTC.

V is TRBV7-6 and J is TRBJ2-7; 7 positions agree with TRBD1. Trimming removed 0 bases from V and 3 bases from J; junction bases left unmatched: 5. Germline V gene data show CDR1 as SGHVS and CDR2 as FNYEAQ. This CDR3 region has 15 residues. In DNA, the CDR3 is TGTGCCAGCAGCTTAGCGACAGGGTTCGTCTACGAGCAGTACTTC. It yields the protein CASSLATGFVYEQYF.

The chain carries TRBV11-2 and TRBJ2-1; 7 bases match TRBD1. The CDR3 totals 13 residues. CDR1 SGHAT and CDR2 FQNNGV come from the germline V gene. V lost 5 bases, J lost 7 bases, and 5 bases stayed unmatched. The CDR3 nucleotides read TGTGCCAGCAGCCTAATACAGGGGAATGAGCAGTTCTTC. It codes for CASSLIQGNEQFF. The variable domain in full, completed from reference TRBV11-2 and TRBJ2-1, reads EAGVAQSPRYKIIEKRQSVAFWCNPISGHATLYWYQQILGQGPKLLIQFQNNGVVDDSQLPKDRFSAERLKGVDSTLKIQPAKLEDSAVYLCASSLIQGNEQFFGPGTRLTVL.

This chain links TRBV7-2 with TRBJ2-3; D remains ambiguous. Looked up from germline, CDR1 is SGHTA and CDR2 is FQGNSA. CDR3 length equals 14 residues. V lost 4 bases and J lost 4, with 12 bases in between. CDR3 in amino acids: CASSYYLLSDTQYF. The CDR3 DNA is TGTGCCAGCAGCTACTATTTACTGTCAGATACGCAGTATTTT.

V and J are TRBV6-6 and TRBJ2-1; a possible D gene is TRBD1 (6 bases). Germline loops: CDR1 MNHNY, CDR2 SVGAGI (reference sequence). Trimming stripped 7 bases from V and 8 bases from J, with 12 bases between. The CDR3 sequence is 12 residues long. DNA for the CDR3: TGTGCCAGCACAACAGGGATCCATGAGCAGTTCTTC. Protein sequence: CASTTGIHEQFF.

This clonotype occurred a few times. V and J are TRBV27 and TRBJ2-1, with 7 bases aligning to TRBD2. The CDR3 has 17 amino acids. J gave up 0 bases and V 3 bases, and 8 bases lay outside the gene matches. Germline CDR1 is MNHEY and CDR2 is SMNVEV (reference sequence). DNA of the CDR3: TGTGCCAGCAGTTTGGGGGGGACTCTTAACTCCTACAATGAGCAGTTCTTC. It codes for CASSLGGTLNSYNEQFF.

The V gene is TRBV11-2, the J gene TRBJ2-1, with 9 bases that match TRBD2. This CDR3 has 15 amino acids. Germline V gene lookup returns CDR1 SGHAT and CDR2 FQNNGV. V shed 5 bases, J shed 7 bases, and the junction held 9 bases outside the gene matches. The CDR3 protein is CASSAVGGRGNEQFF. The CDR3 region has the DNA TGTGCCAGCAGCGCCGTTGGCGGGAGGGGGAATGAGCAGTTCTTC.

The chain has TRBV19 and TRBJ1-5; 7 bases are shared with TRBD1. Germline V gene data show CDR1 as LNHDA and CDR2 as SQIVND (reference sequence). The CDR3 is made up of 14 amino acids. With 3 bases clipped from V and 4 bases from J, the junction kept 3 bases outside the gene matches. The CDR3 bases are TGTGCCAGTAGTATTCCGGACAGGAATCAGCCCCAGCATTTT. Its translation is CASSIPDRNQPQHF.

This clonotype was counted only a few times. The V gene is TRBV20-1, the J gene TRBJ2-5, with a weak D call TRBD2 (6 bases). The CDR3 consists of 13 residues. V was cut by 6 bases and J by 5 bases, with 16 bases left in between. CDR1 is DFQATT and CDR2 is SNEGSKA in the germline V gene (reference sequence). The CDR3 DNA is TGCAGTGCCCAAGACCGTGGGAGGGAGACCCAGTACTTC. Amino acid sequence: CSAQDRGRETQYF.

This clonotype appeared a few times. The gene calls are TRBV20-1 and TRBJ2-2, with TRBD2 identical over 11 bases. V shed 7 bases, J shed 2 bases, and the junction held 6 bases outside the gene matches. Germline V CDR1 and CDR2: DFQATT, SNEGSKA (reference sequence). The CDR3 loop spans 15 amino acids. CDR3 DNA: TGCAGTGGCAGCGGACTAGCGGGTAACACCGGGGAGCTGTTTTTT. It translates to CSGSGLAGNTGELFF.

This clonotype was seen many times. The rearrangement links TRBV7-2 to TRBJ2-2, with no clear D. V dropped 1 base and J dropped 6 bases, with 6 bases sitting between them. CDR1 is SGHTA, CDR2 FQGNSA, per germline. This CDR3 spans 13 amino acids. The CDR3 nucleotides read TGTGCCAGCAGCTTAGGAAACTCCGGGGAGCTGTTTTTT. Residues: CASSLGNSGELFF.

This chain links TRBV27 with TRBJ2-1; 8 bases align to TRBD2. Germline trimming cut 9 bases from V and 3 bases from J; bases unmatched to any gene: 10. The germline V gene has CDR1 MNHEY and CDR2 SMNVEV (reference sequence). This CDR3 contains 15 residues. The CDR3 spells CASSPSGRDYNEQFF. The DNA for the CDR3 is TGTGCCAGTTCTCCAAGCGGGAGAGACTACAATGAGCAGTTCTTC.

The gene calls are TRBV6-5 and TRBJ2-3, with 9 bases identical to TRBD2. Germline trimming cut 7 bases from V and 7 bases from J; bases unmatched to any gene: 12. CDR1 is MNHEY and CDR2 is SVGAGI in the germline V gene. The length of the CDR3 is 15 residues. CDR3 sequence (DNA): TGTGCCAGCACCAATGCGGGAGGGCCTCGGAATACGCAGTATTTT. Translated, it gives CASTNAGGPRNTQYF.

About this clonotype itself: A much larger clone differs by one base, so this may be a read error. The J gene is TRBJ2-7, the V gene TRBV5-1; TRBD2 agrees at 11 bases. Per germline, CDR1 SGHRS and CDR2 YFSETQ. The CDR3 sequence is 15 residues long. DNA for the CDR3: TGCGCCGGCAGCCGGGGACTAGCGGTAACCTACGAGCAGTACTTC. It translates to CAGSRGLAVTYEQYF.

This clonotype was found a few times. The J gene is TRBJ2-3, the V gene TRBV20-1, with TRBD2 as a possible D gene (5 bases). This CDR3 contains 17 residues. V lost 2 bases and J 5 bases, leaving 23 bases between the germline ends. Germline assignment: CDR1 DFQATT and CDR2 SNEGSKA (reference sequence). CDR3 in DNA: TGCAGTGCTAGACCCTTGTCGGGAACACCCTCGGTAGATACGCAGTATTTT. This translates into CSARPLSGTPSVDTQYF.